This T cell receptor (beta chain) was sequenced during a study of regulatory T cells in long-lasting Graves disease. This clonotype was recorded at least ten times. Per germline, CDR1 KGHSH and CDR2 LQKENI. V lost 3 bases, J lost 5 bases, and 7 bases lay in between. CDR3 length: 12 residues. Libraries of TCR beta came from iRepertoire HTBI primers plus Arm-PCR of CDR3 regions. TCRdb recomputed calls from the multiplex PCR reads with MiXCR, one row per CDR3 protein. The sample shows about 620,000 distinct CDR3 sequences, approximately 15% of them seen only once. Regarding time point: newly diagnosed GD, antithyroid drugs for less than 3 months. The TCR library was prepared using RNA isolated from PBMCs. These data were also reused for a study on T cells in Graves' hyperthyroidism and ophthalmopathy.

This sequence joins TRBV18 and TRBJ2-5; D gene ambiguous. This material consisted of peripheral blood mononuclear cells (PBMCs), taken at new diagnosis, from a patient treated with antithyroid drugs. This receptor was obtained from a woman aged 25 to 39 with Graves disease. In DNA form, the CDR3 reads TGTGCCAGCTCACCCAGAAGGGAGACCCAGTACTTC. It yields the protein CASSPRRETQYF.